Each of the 9 T cell receptor beta chains below was sequenced from the same sample in a study of T cells in Graves' hyperthyroidism and ophthalmopathy. RNA transcripts were the template for amplifying TCR beta CDR3 regions. A set of HTBI primers served as the primers for a first-round RT-PCR of the TCR CDR3. Each CDR3 protein gets one entry after TCRdb re-called the multiplex PCR reads with MiXCR. The sample has about 130,000 distinct CDR3 sequences, around 21% seen once; the top ten hold 67%. The sequencing input was blood. All receptors derive from a woman aged 50 to 65 with Graves' hyperthyroidism that later progressed to Graves' ophthalmopathy.

As concerns this clonotype: Possible read error: a much larger clone is one base away. The V gene is TRBV12-3 or TRBV12-4, the J gene TRBJ2-5; TRBD1 might be the D (6 bases). The CDR3 sequence is 16 residues long. The CDR3 DNA is TGTGCCGGCAGTCCCGACAGGACCCGTGGGCAAGAGACCCAGTACTTC. Encoded protein: CAGSPDRTRGQETQYF.

This chain connects TRBV15 to TRBJ2-3; D ambiguous. V lost 0 bases and J 10 bases, leaving 11 bases between the germline ends. The CDR3 sequence is 13 residues long. Germline V gene data show CDR1 as LNHNV and CDR2 as YYDKDF (reference sequence). The CDR3 region is CATSREVRDSQYF. Written as DNA, the CDR3 is TGTGCCACCAGCAGAGAGGTTAGGGATTCGCAGTATTTT.

The sample holds one count of this clonotype. The chain has TRBV15 and TRBJ1-1; TRBD1 matches at 7 bases. Unmatched junction bases numbered 10, after V lost 3 bases and J lost 3 bases. CDR1 and CDR2 from the germline V gene are LNHNV and YYDKDF (reference sequence). There are 16 residues in the CDR3. The CDR3 reads CATSRERTGGDTEAFF. DNA of the CDR3: TGTGCCACCAGCAGGGAAAGGACAGGTGGGGACACTGAAGCTTTCTTT.

This clonotype was counted many times. The chain carries TRBV6-1 and TRBJ1-1; D call uncertain. Trimming cost V 6 bases and J 10 bases, with 9 bases left between them. Germline loops: CDR1 MNHNS, CDR2 SASEGT. CDR3 length: 10 amino acids. This CDR3 is CASREVRAFF. The CDR3 nucleotides are TGTGCCAGCAGGGAGGTACGAGCTTTCTTT.

The chain links TRBV28 to TRBJ2-2; D is unclear. Germline V lookup: CDR1 MDHEN, CDR2 SYDVKM. The CDR3 totals 13 residues. With 7 bases removed from V and 1 base from J, the gap between germline ends came to 7 bases. CDR3 in DNA: TGTGCCAGCATCTGGGGGAACACCGGGGAGCTGTTTTTT. Translated: CASIWGNTGELFF.

This clonotype occurred many times. This sequence joins TRBV3-1 and TRBJ2-7, with TRBD2 matching 8 bases. CDR1 and CDR2 from the germline V gene are LGHDT and YNNKEL (reference sequence). With 4 bases clipped from V and 5 bases from J, the junction kept 10 bases outside the gene matches. This CDR3 has 15 amino acids. In nucleotides, the CDR3 is TGTGCCAGCAGCCCTAAAGTGGGACTAGTAGACGAGCAGTACTTC. Residues: CASSPKVGLVDEQYF.

The rearrangement joins TRBV29-1 to TRBJ1-2, with D perhaps matching TRBD1 (6 bases). Germline lookup yields CDR1 SQVTM and CDR2 ANQGSEA. Trimming left V 7 bases short and J 6 bases short, with 12 bases between. The CDR3 contains 11 residues. The CDR3 protein is CSAGDVNGYTF. Written as DNA, the CDR3 is TGCAGCGCAGGGGATGTAAATGGCTACACCTTC.

This clonotype was seen more than once but under ten times. J is TRBJ1-5 and V is TRBV19; 9 bases are shared with TRBD1. This CDR3 has 17 amino acids. With V trimmed by 4 bases and J by 2 bases, 9 bases remained unmatched. In germline, CDR1 is LNHDA, CDR2 SQIVND (reference sequence). This CDR3 reads CASSSATGGIGNQPQHF. The DNA for the CDR3 is TGTGCCAGTAGTAGTGCGACAGGGGGAATCGGCAATCAGCCCCAGCATTTT.

This chain uses TRBV7-9 with TRBJ2-2, with 13 bases matching TRBD2. This CDR3 spans 16 amino acids. CDR1 is SEHNR, CDR2 FQNEAQ, per germline (reference sequence). V shed 4 bases and J 4 bases; nucleotides not matched to a gene: 3. As DNA, the CDR3 is TGTGCCAGCAGCTCGAGGACTAGCGGGAGCACCGGGGAGCTGTTTTTT. As protein: CASSSRTSGSTGELFF. Combining the CDR3 with reference TRBV7-9 and TRBJ2-2 gives the whole variable domain DTGVSQNPRHKITKRGQNVTFRCDPISEHNRLYWYRQTLGQGPEFLTYFQNEAQLEKSRLLSDRFSAERPKGSFSTLEIQRTEQGDSAMYLCASSSRTSGSTGELFFGEGSRLTVL.